The rows below give T cell receptor beta chains drawn from one sample of a study of blood T cell repertoires in COVID-19. Repertoires were generated with immunoSEQ multiplex PCR, while TCRdb's copy carries only in-frame clones and drops some. The repertoire consists of about 350,000 clones, with more than 75% occurring once and the leading ten covering approximately 1%. The source material was PBMCs or T cells enriched from blood (not recorded which). The receptors here all came from a woman aged 25 to 45 who had recovered from COVID-19. Both conserved end residues are part of each CDR3. The D gene is left open where the match is weak. The listing skips clone size in some rows; elsewhere it reads once, few, many or a size class.

14 | TRBD1 | TRBJ1-1 | TRBV30 | - | CAWSDLDRGTEAFF | TGTGCCTGGAGTGACCTGGACAGGGGGACTGAAGCTTTCTTT
15 | - | TRBJ2-3 | TRBV2 | - | CATGERGQHTDTQYF | TGTGCCACCGGGGAACGAGGACAGCACACAGATACGCAGTATTTT
13 | - | TRBJ1-3 | TRBV19 | - | CASLGRGGNTIYF | TGTGCCAGTCTTGGCCGGGGAGGAAACACCATATATTTT
14 | - | TRBJ1-1 | TRBV5-1 | - | CASSPADPHTEAFF | TGCGCCAGCAGCCCGGCGGATCCTCACACTGAAGCTTTCTTT
14 | - | TRBJ1-2 | TRBV6-5 | - | CASSYSVADYGYTF | TGTGCCAGCAGTTACTCGGTGGCTGACTATGGCTACACCTTC
13 | TRBD1 | TRBJ1-1 | TRBV10-3 | - | CAIRADRDAEAFF | TGTGCCATCAGGGCTGACAGGGACGCTGAAGCTTTCTTT
14 | TRBD2 | TRBJ2-2 | TRBV11-2 | once | CASSLLAGAGELFF | TGTGCCAGCAGCTTGTTAGCGGGGGCCGGGGAGCTGTTTTTT
12 | - | TRBJ2-3 | TRBV7-2 | - | CASSRGTDTQYF | TGTGCCAGCAGCCGGGGGACCGATACGCAGTATTTT
16 | TRBD2 | TRBJ2-7 | TRBV28 | many | CASRQRGSSGGYEQYF | TGTGCCAGCAGGCAGCGCGGGTCTAGCGGGGGGTACGAGCAGTACTTC
15 | - | TRBJ1-5 | TRBV6-5 | - | CASRPAQGMNQPQHF | TGTGCCAGCAGGCCCGCACAGGGAATGAATCAGCCCCAGCATTTT
15 | TRBD1 | TRBJ2-7 | TRBV4-2 | - | CASSQGQGSSYEQYF | TGTGCCAGCAGCCAAGGACAGGGGAGCTCCTACGAGCAGTACTTC
16 | - | TRBJ1-3 | TRBV6-1 | - | CASSVSRLLSGNTIYF | TGTGCCAGCAGTGTCTCCAGACTCCTCTCTGGAAACACCATATATTTT
13 | TRBD1 | TRBJ1-1 | TRBV5-5 | - | CASSSEDRLAAFF | TGTGCCAGCAGCTCGGAGGACAGGCTAGCAGCTTTCTTT
17 | - | TRBJ1-5 | TRBV19 | - | CASSIPLRQVFNQPQHF | TGTGCCAGTAGTATCCCCCTCCGGCAGGTCTTCAATCAGCCCCAGCATTTT
15 | TRBD1 | TRBJ2-3 | TRBV7-2 | - | CASSLRDSDTDTQYF | TGTGCCAGCAGCTTACGGGACAGTGACACAGATACGCAGTATTTT
15 | TRBD2 | TRBJ2-7 | TRBV7-2 | - | CASSFPIAGGDEQYF | TGTGCCAGCAGCTTCCCTATCGCGGGGGGTGACGAGCAGTACTTC
14 | TRBD1 | TRBJ1-5 | TRBV6-5 | - | CASRRTGGNQPQHF | TGTGCCAGCAGGCGGACAGGGGGCAATCAGCCCCAGCATTTT
16 | TRBD2 | TRBJ2-1 | TRBV3-1/TRBV3-2 | - | CASSQERLAGYNEQFF | TGTGCCAGCAGCCAAGAGCGACTAGCGGGTTACAATGAGCAGTTCTTC
16 | - | TRBJ2-2 | TRBV9 | - | CASSVGTAANTGELFF | TGTGCCAGCAGCGTAGGAACAGCCGCGAACACCGGGGAGCTGTTTTTT
13 | - | TRBJ1-1 | TRBV27 | - | CASSSTVNTEAFF | TGTGCCAGCAGTTCGACAGTGAACACTGAAGCTTTCTTT
13 | - | TRBJ1-2 | TRBV7-9 | once | CASSATTNYGYTF | TGTGCCAGCAGCGCGACAACCAACTATGGCTACACCTTC
14 | - | TRBJ1-6 | TRBV28 | - | CASSLLGGHSPLHF | TGTGCCAGCAGTTTATTGGGGGGGCATTCACCCCTCCACTTT
15 | TRBD1 | TRBJ1-2 | TRBV28 | once | CASSIGTGGNYGYTF | TGTGCCAGCAGTATCGGGACAGGGGGCAACTATGGCTACACCTTC
19 | TRBD2 | TRBJ2-5 | TRBV5-4 | - | CASSLRRLTGAGYDGTRYF | TGTGCCAGCAGCTTACGGAGACTTACGGGAGCGGGGTACGATGGGACCCGGTACTTC
14 | - | TRBJ1-5 | TRBV27 | - | CASSPDGANQPQHF | TGTGCCAGCAGTCCCGACGGAGCTAATCAGCCCCAGCATTTT
11 | - | TRBJ1-1 | TRBV28 | - | CASSSYTEAFF | TGTGCCAGCAGCTCTTACACTGAAGCTTTCTTT
17 | - | TRBJ1-6 | TRBV28 | - | CASTTPLGTGRNSPLHF | TGTGCCAGCACCACCCCCTTGGGTACGGGTAGAAATTCACCCCTCCACTTT
14 | TRBD1 | TRBJ1-5 | TRBV27 | - | CASRGQGGGQPQHF | TGTGCCAGCAGGGGACAGGGGGGAGGTCAGCCCCAGCATTTT
18 | TRBD1 | TRBJ1-1 | TRBV29-1 | - | CSVHPRGPRLPYPNEAFF | TGCAGCGTTCACCCCAGGGGGCCGAGGTTACCTTACCCGAATGAAGCTTTCTTT
14 | - | TRBJ2-2 | TRBV7-8 | - | CASSLVGATGELFF | TGTGCCAGCAGCTTAGTGGGGGCCACCGGGGAGCTGTTTTTT
13 | - | TRBJ2-7 | TRBV12-3/TRBV12-4 | - | CASSATGAPEQYF | TGTGCCAGCAGTGCGACAGGTGCGCCCGAGCAGTACTTC